These T cell receptor beta chains were read from a single sample in a study of blood T cell repertoires in COVID-19. Profiled with immunoSEQ multiplex PCR; TCRdb holds only in-frame clones, not every one. This sample has approximately 130,000 clones, with 77% found just once. Sequencing was done on a sample of peripheral blood. These TCRs come from a human donor in a cohort sampled during active COVID-19. Both conserved end residues are part of each CDR3. D genes are given only for firm matches. Rows give clone size only sometimes, using once, few, many, or a class for an expanded clone.

>-|TRBJ2-7|TRBV4-2|-
CASRLEDEQYF
TGTGCCAGCCGGTTAGAGGACGAGCAGTACTTC
>TRBD1|TRBJ2-7|TRBV5-5|-
CASSPNPRQGTYEQYF
TGTGCCAGCAGCCCAAACCCGCGACAGGGAACCTACGAGCAGTACTTC
>TRBD2|TRBJ2-2|TRBV27|-
CASSQRPGIAGGPPGELFF
TGTGCCAGCAGTCAGCGCCCTGGGATAGCGGGAGGGCCACCCGGGGAGCTGTTTTTT
>-|TRBJ1-1|TRBV2|-
CASLPAGGKLEAFF
TGTGCCAGCCTCCCGGCGGGGGGGAAACTTGAAGCTTTCTTT
>TRBD1|TRBJ1-1|TRBV11-3|-
CASSSGTANTEAFF
TGTGCCAGCAGCTCCGGGACAGCGAACACTGAAGCTTTCTTT
>-|TRBJ2-5|TRBV7-9|-
CASSPPRGEETQYF
TGTGCCAGCAGCCCTCCCAGGGGCGAAGAGACCCAGTACTTC
>TRBD1|TRBJ1-2|TRBV6-5|-
CASSSGTGVGTF
TGTGCCAGCAGTTCGGGAACAGGGGTTGGCACCTTC
>-|TRBJ2-7|TRBV6-1|once
CASSEGGSGSYEQYF
TGTGCCAGCAGTGAAGGGGGTAGCGGCTCCTACGAGCAGTACTTC
>TRBD1|TRBJ2-7|TRBV27|-
CASSLGTGVSYEQYF
TGTGCCAGCAGTTTGGGGACAGGGGTTTCCTACGAGCAGTACTTC
>-|TRBJ1-5|TRBV7-9|-
CASSRTDSNQPQHF
TGTGCCAGCAGCCGGACAGATAGCAATCAGCCCCAGCATTTT
>-|TRBJ2-7|TRBV3-1/TRBV3-2|few
CASSQTGLSYEQYF
TGTGCCAGCAGCCAAACAGGCCTCTCCTACGAGCAGTACTTC
>TRBD2|TRBJ2-5|TRBV11-2|few
CASSLIRTSGSQETQYF
TGTGCCAGCAGCCTAATCCGGACTAGCGGGAGCCAAGAGACCCAGTACTTC
>TRBD1|TRBJ2-7|TRBV29-1|once
CSVEEGTVREQYF
TGCAGCGTTGAAGAAGGGACAGTACGTGAGCAGTACTTC
>-|TRBJ2-3|TRBV11-2|few
CASSLIPGATDTQYF
TGTGCCAGCAGCTTAATTCCGGGAGCGACAGATACGCAGTATTTT
>-|TRBJ1-5|TRBV27|-
CASSSGLRSNQPQHF
TGTGCCAGCAGTTCGGGACTGAGAAGCAATCAGCCCCAGCATTTT
>-|TRBJ1-2|TRBV2|few
CASSEDSYGYTF
TGTGCCAGCAGCGAGGACAGTTATGGCTACACCTTC
>-|TRBJ2-7|TRBV6-5|-
CASSYDRQTSSYEQYF
TGTGCCAGCAGTTACGATAGACAGACGAGCTCCTACGAGCAGTACTTC
>TRBD1|TRBJ1-2|TRBV6-6|-
CASSNGQGFGYTF
TGTGCCAGCAGTAACGGACAGGGGTTTGGCTACACCTTC
>-|TRBJ1-5|TRBV27|-
CASGRPLQPQHF
TGTGCCAGCGGGAGGCCTTTGCAGCCCCAGCATTTT
>TRBD1|TRBJ1-4|TRBV2|few
CASSEVRQGAGKLFF
TGTGCCAGCAGTGAAGTTCGACAGGGGGCGGGAAAACTGTTTTTT
>-|TRBJ2-7|TRBV28|-
CASSQGFYEQYF
TGTGCCAGCAGCCAGGGATTCTACGAGCAGTACTTC
>TRBD2|TRBJ2-7|TRBV27|-
CASSLAAGGHEQYF
TGTGCCAGCAGTTTGGCAGCGGGAGGCCACGAGCAGTACTTC
>TRBD1|TRBJ1-5|TRBV28|once
CASSPWTGDQVQPQHF
TGTGCCAGCAGTCCCTGGACAGGAGATCAGGTTCAGCCCCAGCATTTT
>TRBD2|TRBJ2-7|TRBV2|-
CASGSELAGGAYEQYF
TGTGCCAGCGGGTCGGAACTAGCGGGGGGCGCCTACGAGCAGTACTTC
>-|TRBJ2-7|TRBV5-6|once
CASSLEEGPVHEQYF
TGTGCCAGCAGCTTGGAGGAGGGACCCGTCCACGAGCAGTACTTC
>-|TRBJ2-7|TRBV29-1|-
CSVPDPGRSYEQYF
TGCAGCGTTCCCGACCCAGGGAGGTCCTACGAGCAGTACTTC
>-|TRBJ2-7|TRBV5-1|-
CASRSQPAGQRLYEQYF
TGCGCCAGCAGGAGCCAACCCGCGGGACAGCGCCTCTACGAGCAGTACTTC
>-|TRBJ1-1|TRBV6-5|-
CAAAGLNTEAFF
TGTGCCGCGGCGGGATTGAACACTGAAGCTTTCTTT
>-|TRBJ2-3|TRBV28|-
CASISPFSPSTDTQYF
TGTGCCAGCATCAGTCCTTTTAGCCCTAGCACAGATACGCAGTATTTT
>-|TRBJ2-7|TRBV10-3|-
CASQGGESSYEQYF
TGTGCCTCACAAGGGGGGGAAAGCTCCTACGAGCAGTACTTC
>TRBD1|TRBJ2-3|TRBV5-1|-
CASSSRDRAGDTQYF
TGCGCCAGCAGCTCCCGGGACAGGGCTGGGGATACGCAGTATTTT
>TRBD1|TRBJ2-5|TRBV7-9|-
CASSSQGARETQYF
TGTGCCAGCAGCTCACAGGGGGCAAGAGAGACCCAGTACTTC
>TRBD1|TRBJ2-1|TRBV24-1|-
CATSDRDSSYNEQFF
TGTGCCACCAGTGACCGGGACAGCTCCTACAATGAGCAGTTCTTC
>TRBD1|TRBJ2-7|TRBV30|-
CAWSPGTGTYEQYF
TGTGCCTGGTCTCCCGGGACAGGGACCTACGAGCAGTACTTC
>-|TRBJ1-5|TRBV21-1|-
CASSLRQATSYSNQPQHF
TGTGCCAGCAGCCTGCGACAGGCGACATCTTATAGCAATCAGCCCCAGCATTTT
>TRBD1|TRBJ2-7|TRBV19|-
CASSPRQGPYEQYF
TGTGCCAGTAGTCCTCGACAGGGACCCTACGAGCAGTACTTC
>TRBD2|TRBJ2-1|TRBV24-1|once
CATSDSYSTSGSPYNEQFF
TGTGCCACCAGTGATTCGTACTCGACTAGCGGGAGCCCCTACAATGAGCAGTTCTTC
>TRBD1|TRBJ1-5|TRBV30|-
CAWMRQGALGSNQPQHF
TGTGCCTGGATGAGACAGGGGGCTTTAGGAAGCAATCAGCCCCAGCATTTT
>-|TRBJ1-1|TRBV29-1|-
CSVDPPRGPDTEAFF
TGCAGCGTTGACCCCCCCCGAGGGCCGGACACTGAAGCTTTCTTT
>TRBD1|TRBJ2-6|TRBV2|-
CASSKTGGTGANVLTF
TGTGCCAGCAGTAAGACAGGGGGCACTGGGGCCAACGTCCTGACTTTC
>TRBD2|TRBJ2-7|TRBV13|-
CASSFRTSGASYEQYF
TGTGCCAGCAGCTTCCGGACTAGCGGGGCAAGCTACGAGCAGTACTTC
>-|TRBJ1-1|TRBV29-1|-
CSVDGGTEAFF
TGCAGCGTTGATGGGGGGACTGAAGCTTTCTTT
>-|TRBJ1-4|TRBV10-2|-
CASSVQGSTNEKLFF
TGCGCCAGCAGTGTGCAGGGTTCAACTAATGAAAAACTGTTTTTT
>TRBD1|TRBJ1-2|TRBV3-1/TRBV3-2|-
CASSLRGNYGYTF
TGTGCCAGCAGCCTCAGGGGGAACTATGGCTACACCTTC
>TRBD1|TRBJ2-7|TRBV7-8|-
CASSLAGGPSYEQYF
TGTGCCAGCAGCTTAGCAGGGGGCCCTTCCTACGAGCAGTACTTC
>-|TRBJ2-7|TRBV3-1/TRBV3-2|-
CASSQNPRGPYEQYF
TGTGCCAGCAGCCAAAACCCCAGGGGCCCCTACGAGCAGTACTTC
>-|TRBJ2-7|TRBV4-1|-
CASSQDWQGRYEQYF
TGCGCCAGCAGCCAAGATTGGCAGGGAAGGTACGAGCAGTACTTC
>-|TRBJ1-1|TRBV19|-
CASSMGANTEAFF
TGTGCCAGTAGTATGGGGGCTAACACTGAAGCTTTCTTT
>TRBD1|TRBJ1-1|TRBV19|few
CASRSAVGQPNTEAFF
TGTGCCAGTAGGAGCGCCGTGGGACAGCCGAACACTGAAGCTTTCTTT
>TRBD1|TRBJ2-7|TRBV29-1|-
CSVAGTVKEEQYF
TGCAGCGTGGCCGGGACAGTAAAGGAGGAGCAGTACTTC
>-|TRBJ1-1|TRBV4-2|-
CASSHPPGVNTEAFF
TGTGCCAGCAGCCACCCACCGGGAGTGAACACTGAAGCTTTCTTT
>TRBD1|TRBJ1-6|TRBV6-1|-
CASSERDSPFSPLHF
TGTGCCAGCAGTGAAAGGGACAGTCCTTTTTCACCCCTCCACTTT